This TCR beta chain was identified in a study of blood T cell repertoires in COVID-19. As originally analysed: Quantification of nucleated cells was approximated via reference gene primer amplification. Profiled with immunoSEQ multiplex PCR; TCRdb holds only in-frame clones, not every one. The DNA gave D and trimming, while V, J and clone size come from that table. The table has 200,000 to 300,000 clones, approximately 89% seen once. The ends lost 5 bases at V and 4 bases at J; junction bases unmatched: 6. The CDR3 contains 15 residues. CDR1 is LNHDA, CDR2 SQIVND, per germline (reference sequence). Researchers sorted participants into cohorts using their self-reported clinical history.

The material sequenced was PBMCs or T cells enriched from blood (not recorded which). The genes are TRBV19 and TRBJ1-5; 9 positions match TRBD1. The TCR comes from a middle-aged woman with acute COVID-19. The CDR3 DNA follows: TGTGCCAGTAGTTCCAGGACAGGGGTAAATCAGCCCCAGCATTTT. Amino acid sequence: CASSSRTGVNQPQHF.